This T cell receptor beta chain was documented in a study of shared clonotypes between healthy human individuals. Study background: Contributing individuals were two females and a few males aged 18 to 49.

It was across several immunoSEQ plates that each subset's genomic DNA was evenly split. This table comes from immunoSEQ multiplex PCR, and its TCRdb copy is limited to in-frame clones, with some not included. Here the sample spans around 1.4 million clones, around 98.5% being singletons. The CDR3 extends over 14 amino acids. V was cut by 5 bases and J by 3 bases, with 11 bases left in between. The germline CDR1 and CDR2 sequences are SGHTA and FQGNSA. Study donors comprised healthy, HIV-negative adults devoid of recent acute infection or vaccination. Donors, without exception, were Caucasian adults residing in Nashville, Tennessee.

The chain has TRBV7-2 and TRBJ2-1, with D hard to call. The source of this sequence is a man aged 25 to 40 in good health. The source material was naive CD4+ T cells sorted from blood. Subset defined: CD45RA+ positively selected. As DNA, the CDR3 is TGTGCCAGCAGCCCCAGTTCCAGCTACAATGAGCAGTTCTTC. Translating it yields CASSPSSSYNEQFF. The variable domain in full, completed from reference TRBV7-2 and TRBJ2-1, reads GAGVSQSPSNKVTEKGKDVELRCDPISGHTALYWYRQSLGQGLEFLIYFQGNSAPDKSGLPSDRFSAERTGGSVSTLTIQRTQQEDSAVYLCASSPSSSYNEQFFGPGTRLTVL.